The rows below give T cell receptor beta chains drawn from one sample of a study of somatic mutations in cytotoxic T cells in rheumatoid arthritis. TCRdb keeps only in-frame clones here, not all; method: immunoSEQ multiplex PCR. The sample shows over 15,000 clones, 86% of them seen only once. The specimen was CD8+ T cells sorted from blood. These receptors were taken from a man aged 40-50 years in good health. CDR3s include the opening cysteine and the closing phenylalanine or tryptophan. Fields, in order: J gene, clone size, D gene, V gene, CDR3 protein, CDR3 DNA. D genes are given only for firm matches. A row's size may be missing; if present it is once, few, many or a size class.

TRBJ1-1 NA NA TRBV27 CASSFRGNTEAFF TGTGCCAGCAGTTTCAGGGGAAACACTGAAGCTTTCTTT
TRBJ2-3 few NA TRBV6-6 CASSPGTSSTDTQYF TGTGCCAGCAGCCCCGGGACTTCTAGCACAGATACGCAGTATTTT
TRBJ2-7 NA TRBD1 TRBV10-3 CAIANKDRDPYEQYF TGTGCCATCGCTAATAAAGACAGGGACCCCTACGAGCAGTACTTC
TRBJ2-7 once NA TRBV9 CASSVGRESSYEQYF TGTGCCAGCAGCGTAGGACGGGAGTCCTCCTACGAGCAGTACTTC
TRBJ2-2 NA NA TRBV7-3 CASSLQGTGELFF TGTGCCAGCAGCTTACAGGGGACCGGGGAGCTGTTTTTT
TRBJ2-1 NA TRBD2 TRBV7-6 CASSLAWSSGSGEQFF TGTGCCAGCAGCTTAGCTTGGTCTAGCGGGAGCGGTGAGCAGTTCTTC
TRBJ1-2 NA NA TRBV5-1 CASSLTGSYGYTF TGCGCCAGCAGCTTGACGGGAAGCTATGGCTACACCTTC
TRBJ2-1 NA TRBD2 TRBV4-3 CASSQLAGGPRSNEQFF TGCGCCAGCAGCCAATTAGCGGGAGGGCCAAGGTCCAATGAGCAGTTCTTC
TRBJ2-3 NA NA TRBV27 CASSFMSADTQYF TGTGCCAGCAGTTTTATGAGCGCAGATACGCAGTATTTT
TRBJ2-1 NA NA TRBV9 CASSDSSNYEQFF TGTGCCAGCAGCGACTCTAGCAATTATGAGCAGTTCTTC
TRBJ1-1 NA TRBD1 TRBV7-9 CASSPRQGGTEAFF TGTGCCAGCAGCCCTAGACAGGGGGGTACTGAAGCTTTCTTT
TRBJ2-1 NA TRBD2 TRBV4-2 CASSQLAGRGRNEQFF TGTGCCAGCAGCCAACTAGCGGGACGTGGGCGCAATGAGCAGTTCTTC
TRBJ2-3 NA NA TRBV4-1 CASSQIPGAADTQYF TGCGCCAGCAGCCAGATACCCGGTGCGGCAGATACGCAGTATTTT
TRBJ2-3 once TRBD1 TRBV27 CASSPLPGQGLADTQYF TGTGCCAGCAGCCCTCTCCCGGGACAGGGGTTGGCAGATACGCAGTATTTT
TRBJ1-2 few NA TRBV2 CASNTVNYGYTF TGTGCCAGCAACACGGTGAACTATGGCTACACCTTC
TRBJ2-7 few NA TRBV27 CASSLMRGSYEQYF TGTGCCAGCAGTTTAATGAGGGGGAGCTACGAGCAGTACTTC
TRBJ2-7 once TRBD1 TRBV7-9 CASSFFPRDRVDYEQYF TGTGCCAGCAGCTTTTTTCCCCGAGACAGGGTAGACTACGAGCAGTACTTC
TRBJ2-3 NA NA TRBV18 CASSPPRAGAPDTQYF TGTGCCAGCTCACCGCCTCGGGCAGGGGCTCCAGATACGCAGTATTTT
TRBJ1-1 NA NA TRBV28 CASSPVGPEAFF TGTGCCAGCAGTCCCGTTGGCCCTGAAGCTTTCTTT
TRBJ2-3 NA TRBD2 TRBV7-2 CASSLVKLAGRQDTDTQYF TGTGCCAGCAGCTTAGTAAAGCTAGCGGGACGCCAAGACACAGATACGCAGTATTTT
TRBJ2-1 NA NA TRBV15 CATSRDMGFPYNEQFF TGTGCCACCAGCAGAGATATGGGGTTTCCCTACAATGAGCAGTTCTTC
TRBJ2-4 large TRBD2 TRBV4-1 CASSQDIWGLAGNIQYF TGCGCCAGCAGCCAAGATATTTGGGGACTAGCAGGAAACATTCAGTACTTC
TRBJ2-1 once TRBD1 TRBV11-2 CASSLGQGAYYNEQFF TGTGCCAGCAGCTTAGGGCAGGGGGCTTACTACAATGAGCAGTTCTTC
TRBJ2-1 once NA TRBV4-1 CASSQDYPFPNEQFF TGCGCCAGCAGCCAAGACTACCCATTTCCCAATGAGCAGTTCTTC
TRBJ1-2 NA TRBD1 TRBV7-1 CASEEGAHYGYTF TGTGCCAGCGAGGAGGGGGCCCACTATGGCTACACCTTC
TRBJ2-1 NA TRBD2 TRBV6-5 CASSYGSGSSYNEQFF TGTGCCAGCAGTTACGGCAGCGGGAGCTCCTACAATGAGCAGTTCTTC
TRBJ2-5 NA NA TRBV28 CASGQGGEQYF TGTGCCAGCGGTCAGGGTGGGGAGCAGTACTTC
TRBJ1-1 NA NA TRBV28 CASISWGEAFF TGTGCCAGCATCTCTTGGGGGGAAGCTTTCTTT
TRBJ1-5 NA NA TRBV6-6 CASSSSGWNQPQHF TGTGCCAGCAGTTCCTCCGGTTGGAATCAGCCCCAGCATTTT
TRBJ1-5 NA TRBD1 TRBV27 CAASHDREGQPQHF TGTGCCGCATCCCACGACAGGGAAGGACAGCCCCAGCATTTT
TRBJ2-7 NA NA TRBV13 CASSHGDFGEQYF TGTGCCAGCAGTCACGGGGATTTTGGCGAGCAGTACTTC
TRBJ1-3 NA NA TRBV7-8 CASSPARVIGNTIYF TGTGCCAGCAGCCCAGCCAGGGTTATCGGAAACACCATATATTTT
TRBJ2-1 NA NA TRBV27 CASSLYRDRSYNEQFF TGTGCCAGCAGTTTATACAGGGACCGCTCCTACAATGAGCAGTTCTTC
TRBJ2-5 NA NA TRBV27 CASSFVRGEETQYF TGTGCCAGCAGTTTTGTAAGGGGAGAAGAGACCCAGTACTTC
TRBJ2-2 NA NA TRBV28 CASSSSLDENPNTGELFF TGTGCCAGCAGTTCCTCCTTGGACGAAAACCCGAACACCGGGGAGCTGTTTTTT
TRBJ1-1 NA NA TRBV4-2 CASSQNDGALNTEAFF TGTGCCAGCAGCCAGAACGACGGGGCATTGAACACTGAAGCTTTCTTT
TRBJ1-5 NA NA TRBV28 CASSDQGLYNQPQHF TGTGCCAGCAGTGACCAGGGGCTATACAATCAGCCCCAGCATTTT
TRBJ2-7 NA NA TRBV4-3 CASSQDASFFYEQYF TGCGCCAGCAGCCAAGATGCCAGCTTCTTCTACGAGCAGTACTTC
TRBJ2-1 NA NA TRBV11-2 CASSLSPAGTLGDEQFF TGTGCCAGCAGCTTATCACCCGCCGGGACCCTGGGCGATGAGCAGTTCTTC
TRBJ2-3 NA NA TRBV18 CASSPRALTGSTDTQYF TGTGCCAGCTCACCAAGGGCTTTGACAGGTAGCACAGATACGCAGTATTTT
TRBJ2-2 NA NA TRBV4-2 CASSQSAHANTGELFF TGTGCCAGCAGCCAATCCGCGCACGCGAACACCGGGGAGCTGTTTTTT
TRBJ2-1 NA TRBD2 TRBV5-6 CASTGLAGYNEQFF TGTGCCAGCACAGGACTAGCGGGCTACAATGAGCAGTTCTTC